Each of the 26 T cell receptor beta chains below was sequenced from the same sample in a study of CXCR3-negative and CXCR3-positive naive CD8 T cells. UMI labels and 5' RACE were used to prepare the TRB cDNA libraries. TCRdb reanalyzed the 5' RACE reads, giving one entry per CDR3 protein sequence and no DNA. Recorded here are tens of thousands of distinct CDR3 sequences; the top ten clones represent about 18%. The sample consisted of memory CD8+ T cells from blood. Every receptor here comes from a human donor in good health. Some clones in this sample may be carry-over from other donors' samples.

The gene calls are TRBV4-1 and TRBJ2-1. Germline V lookup: CDR1 MGHRA, CDR2 YSYEKL. The length of the CDR3 is 15 residues. CDR3 sequence: CASSQTTSNYNEQFF.

V usage is TRBV7-8 and J usage is TRBJ1-1. Looked up from germline, CDR1 is SGHVS and CDR2 is FQNEAQ. This CDR3 contains 17 residues. This chain's CDR3 is CASSSDVGWGMNTEAFF.

The rearrangement links TRBV20-1 to TRBJ2-3; TCRdb calls TRBD2, which cannot be checked without DNA. Germline V CDR1 and CDR2: DFQATT, SNEGSKA (reference sequence). The CDR3 is 15 amino acids. CDR3 region: CSARYWAGDSDTQYF.

V is TRBV7-7 and J is TRBJ2-1; TCRdb outputs TRBD1, but without DNA this stays unchecked. Germline CDR1 SSHAT, CDR2 FNYEAQ (reference sequence). There are 17 residues in the CDR3. This CDR3 is CASSLLPTAGGLNEQFF. Full variable domain (outside the CDR3, taken from reference TRBV7-7 and TRBJ2-1): GAGVSQSPRYKVTKRGQDVTLRCDPISSHATLYWYQQALGQGPEFLTYFNYEAQPDKSGLPSDRFSAERPEGSISTLTIQRTEQRDSAMYRCASSLLPTAGGLNEQFFGPGTRLTVL.

The V gene is TRBV7-6, the J gene TRBJ2-7; TCRdb reports TRBD1, a call that lacks DNA to check it against. The CDR3 runs 14 residues. Germline V gene lookup returns CDR1 SGHVS and CDR2 FNYEAQ. The CDR3 loop reads CASSGTGSSYEQYF. Complete variable domain (other parts from reference TRBV7-6 and TRBJ2-7): GAGVSQSPRYKVTKRGQDVALRCDPISGHVSLYWYRQALGQGPEFLTYFNYEAQQDKSGLPNDRFSAERPEGSISTLTIQRTEQRDSAMYRCASSGTGSSYEQYFGPGTRLTVT.

The rearrangement links TRBV29-1 to TRBJ2-7; TCRdb's D call, TRBD1, is unchecked because there is no DNA. There are 16 residues in the CDR3. From germline, CDR1 is SQVTM and CDR2 ANQGSEA. CDR3 sequence: CSVELWAGNSIYEQYF.

This CDR3 reads CASSQDYGGAWFQYF. This chain joins TRBV4-1 and TRBJ2-5; with no DNA, the TCRdb D assignment of TRBD2 cannot be verified. This CDR3 contains 15 residues. The germline V gene has CDR1 MGHRA and CDR2 YSYEKL.

This clonotype is classed as medium-sized (0.01 to 0.1%) by frequency. J is TRBJ2-3 and V is TRBV10-3; TCRdb gives TRBD2 as the D gene, but with no DNA this cannot be confirmed. CDR3 length equals 15 residues. Germline V gene sequence: CDR1 ENHRY, CDR2 SYGVKD. The CDR3 loop is CAIGVEGGFTDTQYF.

The rearrangement uses TRBV20-1 and TRBJ2-7. There are 13 residues in the CDR3. The germline CDR1 and CDR2 sequences are DFQATT and SNEGSKA (reference sequence). CDR3 in amino acids: CSASVGRGHEQYF.

The rearrangement joins TRBV6-4 to TRBJ1-5; TCRdb proposes TRBD1, but this gene call is untestable without DNA. CDR3 length: 14 amino acids. The germline gives CDR1 MRHNA, CDR2 SNTAGT. The CDR3 here is CASSDGGGNQPQHF.

This clonotype registers medium-sized by frequency. CDR3 sequence: CASSQDLGQGAETQYF. The J gene is TRBJ2-5, the V gene TRBV4-2; TCRdb returns TRBD1, unconfirmable since there is no DNA. Germline loops: CDR1 LGHNA, CDR2 YNFKEQ. This CDR3 region has 16 residues.

The chain combines TRBV4-3 with TRBJ2-1; the D call from TCRdb, TRBD1, cannot be confirmed without DNA. This CDR3 contains 16 residues. CDR1 LGHNA and CDR2 YSLEER come from the germline V gene. CDR3 residues: CASSQDSGQGYNEQFF.

CDR3 sequence reads: CASSQEAGQHLYYEQYF. V and J are TRBV4-3 and TRBJ2-7; TCRdb's D gene call, TRBD1, goes unchecked for lack of DNA. The CDR3 sequence is 17 residues long. Germline V gene data show CDR1 as LGHNA and CDR2 as YSLEER.

The chain couples TRBV11-3 to TRBJ2-1; the TCRdb D gene call, TRBD2, has no DNA to confirm it. This CDR3 contains 16 residues. Germline-derived CDR1 and CDR2 are SGHNT and YENEEA. The CDR3 region is CASSSIAGSSYNEQFF.

J is TRBJ2-3 and V is TRBV7-9. Germline V gene sequence: CDR1 SEHNR, CDR2 FQNEAQ (reference sequence). This CDR3 has 12 residues. CDR3 residues: CASSLEQPTQYF. The full variable domain, rest sourced from reference TRBV7-9 and TRBJ2-3, is DTGVSQNPRHKITKRGQNVTFRCDPISEHNRLYWYRQTLGQGPEFLTYFQNEAQLEKSRLLSDRFSAERPKGSFSTLEIQRTEQGDSAMYLCASSLEQPTQYFGPGTRLTVL.

The J gene is TRBJ1-2, the V gene TRBV18; TCRdb indicates TRBD1, and absent DNA this call remains unverified. The CDR3 has 17 residues. The germline gives CDR1 KGHSH, CDR2 LQKENI. The CDR3: CASSPSGQSLFNYGYTF. Looking up the rest from reference TRBV18 and TRBJ1-2 gives the full variable domain: NAGVMQNPRHLVRRRGQEARLRCSPMKGHSHVYWYRQLPEEGLKFMVYLQKENIIDESGMPKERFSAEFPKEGPSILRIQQVVRGDSAAYFCASSPSGQSLFNYGYTFGSGTRLTVV.

The gene calls are TRBV29-1 and TRBJ2-7; TCRdb reports TRBD1, a call that lacks DNA to check it against. The CDR3 totals 11 residues. Germline CDR1 SQVTM, CDR2 ANQGSEA. The CDR3 reads CSGGAGYEQYF.

V is TRBV6-5 and J is TRBJ2-1. The CDR3 has 12 amino acids. Germline V lookup: CDR1 MNHEY, CDR2 SVGAGI. This chain's CDR3 is CASSPRVNEQFF.

The rearrangement uses TRBV23-1 and TRBJ2-5; TCRdb's D call of TRBD1 is untestable without DNA. TRBV23-1 has ORF status, its function being uncertain. The CDR3 loop spans 17 amino acids. The CDR3 loop reads CASSQSMGRVLRETQYF.

The chain employs TRBV6-1 and TRBJ1-4; the TCRdb D gene call, TRBD1, has no DNA to confirm it. The CDR3 consists of 14 residues. The germline gives CDR1 MNHNS, CDR2 SASEGT. The CDR3 sequence: CASNKGWDTEKLFF.

The gene calls are TRBV4-3 and TRBJ2-7; TCRdb's D call of TRBD1 is untestable without DNA. There are 14 residues in the CDR3. CDR1 and CDR2 (germline): LGHNA, YSLEER. The CDR3 reads CASSQMGQSHEQYF.

The rearrangement joins TRBV20-1 to TRBJ2-2; the D gene TCRdb calls, TRBD2, cannot be checked with no DNA. CDR1 and CDR2 from the germline V gene are DFQATT and SNEGSKA (reference sequence). The CDR3 consists of 13 residues. CDR3 in amino acids: CRLEREKTGELFF.

The V gene is TRBV28, the J gene TRBJ1-4; TCRdb's assignment of TRBD1 cannot be checked, as there is no DNA. Germline CDR1 is MDHEN and CDR2 is SYDVKM. This CDR3 has 18 residues. The CDR3 region is CASSSGQGAKSTNEKLFF.

The chain uses TRBV25-1 and TRBJ2-7. Per germline, CDR1 MGHDK and CDR2 SYGVNS. The CDR3 is 12 amino acids. The CDR3 region is CASSATSYEQYF.

The chain carries TRBV28 and TRBJ2-1; TCRdb lists TRBD2, though no DNA is available to test this call. The length of the CDR3 is 17 residues. Germline-derived CDR1 and CDR2 are MDHEN and SYDVKM. This CDR3 is CASSLLQQPSLGDEQFF.

V is TRBV20-1 and J is TRBJ2-7. The CDR3 sequence is 13 residues long. Per germline, CDR1 DFQATT and CDR2 SNEGSKA (reference sequence). The CDR3 region is CSARDGITYEQYF.